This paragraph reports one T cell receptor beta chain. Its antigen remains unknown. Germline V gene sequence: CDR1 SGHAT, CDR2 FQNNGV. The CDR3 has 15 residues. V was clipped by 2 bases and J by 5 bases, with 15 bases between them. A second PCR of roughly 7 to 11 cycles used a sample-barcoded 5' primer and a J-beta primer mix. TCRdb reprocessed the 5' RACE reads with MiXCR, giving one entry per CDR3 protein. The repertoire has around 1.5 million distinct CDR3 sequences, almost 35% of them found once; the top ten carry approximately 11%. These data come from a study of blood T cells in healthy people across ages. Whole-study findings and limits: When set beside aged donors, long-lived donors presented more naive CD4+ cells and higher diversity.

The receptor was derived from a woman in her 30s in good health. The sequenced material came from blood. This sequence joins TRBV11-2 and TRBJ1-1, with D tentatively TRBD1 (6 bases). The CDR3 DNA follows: TGTGCCAGCAGCTTACATCCCGGGGGCACGACTGAAGCTTTCTTT. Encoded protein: CASSLHPGGTTEAFF.